Listed below are T cell receptor beta chains from one sample, sequenced in a study of T-cell memory formation after mild COVID-19. TCRdb re-called the 5' RACE reads through MiXCR, storing one row per CDR3 protein. The sample yields some 450,000 distinct CDR3 sequences, more than 15% seen once. Source material: PBMCs or a T cell subset sorted from them (not recorded which). Source of these receptors: a man younger than 35 who had mild COVID-19 (a few samples of this study predate the infection). Cell type and time point are not known. CDR3s include the opening cysteine and the closing phenylalanine or tryptophan. D genes are given only for firm matches. Size is stated for part of the rows, as once, few or many counts, or as a class when the clone is expanded.

D,J,V,size,DNA,CDR3
TRBD1,TRBJ1-1,TRBV4-1,few,TGCGCCAGCAGCCATCTGGACAGGGATTACGGCGACACTGAAGCTTTCTTT,CASSHLDRDYGDTEAFF
TRBD1,TRBJ1-6,TRBV7-9,few,TGTGCCAGCAGAAAAGGACAGGGTACGAATTCACCCCTCCACTTT,CASRKGQGTNSPLHF
.,TRBJ2-3,TRBV12-5,few,TGTGCTAGTGGTCCGGACAGCTTAGATACGCAGTATTTT,CASGPDSLDTQYF
TRBD1,TRBJ1-3,TRBV20-1,.,TGCAGTGCTAGAGATCTACAGGGGTTGGAGGGAAACACCATATATTTT,CSARDLQGLEGNTIYF
.,TRBJ2-2,TRBV7-6,.,TGTGCCAGCAGCTTCGGACACACCACCGGGGAGATGTTTTTT,CASSFGHTTGEMFF
TRBD2,TRBJ2-3,TRBV10-3,.,TGTGCCATCAGTCGGGGGGGCACGGTCGATACGCAGTATTTT,CAISRGGTVDTQYF
.,TRBJ1-5,TRBV6-6,few,TGTGCCAGCAGCCACTCCGGGGAGAGAGGCAATCAGCCCCAGCATTTT,CASSHSGERGNQPQHF
.,TRBJ1-1,TRBV7-2,few,TGTGCCAGCAGCCCCGTGGGTCCTAAGGCCCCCCCCTTT,CASSPVGPKAPPF
.,TRBJ2-5,TRBV20-1,few,TGCAGTGCTTTAGGGGAGACCCAGTACTTC,CSALGETQYF
.,TRBJ2-7,TRBV19,.,TGTGCCAGTAGCCAGGCTGCAGCCAGGGCGCAGTACTTC,CASSQAAARAQYF
TRBD2,TRBJ2-1,TRBV11-2,few,TGTGCCAGCAGACTGACTAGCGGGGTCAATGAGCAGTTCTTC,CASRLTSGVNEQFF
.,TRBJ2-1,TRBV5-5,.,TGTGCCAGCACACGAGATCCGGGGGACAATGAGCAGTTCTTC,CASTRDPGDNEQFF
TRBD2,TRBJ2-5,TRBV7-7,.,TGTGCCAGCAGCTTGACCCCCGGACTAGCGGGGGGGCACGAGACCCAGTACTTC,CASSLTPGLAGGHETQYF
TRBD1,TRBJ1-2,TRBV4-3,few,TGCGCCAGCAGCCGCCAACAGGGGTCGGATCATGGCTACACCTTC,CASSRQQGSDHGYTF
.,TRBJ2-5,TRBV7-2,many,TGCGCCAGCAGCTTGGATCGGGAGACCCAGTACTTC,CASSLDRETQYF
.,TRBJ2-3,TRBV6-2/TRBV6-3,few,TGTGCCAGCAGTTACTCGAATGCCAACACAGATACGCAGTATTTT,CASSYSNANTDTQYF
.,TRBJ1-5,TRBV4-1,.,TGCGCCAGCAGCCAAGGGCAGCAGCCCCAGCATTTT,CASSQGQQPQHF
TRBD1,TRBJ1-5,TRBV18,.,TGTGCCAGCTCACCATGGGACAGGGGTACCCCCAATCAGCCCCAGCATTTT,CASSPWDRGTPNQPQHF
.,TRBJ2-7,TRBV14,.,TGTGCCAGCAGCCAAGATGTTGGAAGGGGCGAGCAGTACTTC,CASSQDVGRGEQYF
.,TRBJ1-5,TRBV7-2,few,TGTGCCAGCAGCTTAGGGCAGGTCCCGAATCAGCCCCAGCATTTT,CASSLGQVPNQPQHF
TRBD1,TRBJ2-1,TRBV5-1,.,TGCGCCAGCAGCTTAACGACAGGGGGCTTACCCTACAATGAGCAGTTCTTC,CASSLTTGGLPYNEQFF
TRBD2,TRBJ2-3,TRBV7-6,.,TGTGCCAGCAGCCACTGGACTAGCGGGAGCACAGATACGCAGTATTTT,CASSHWTSGSTDTQYF
.,TRBJ2-7,TRBV30,.,TGTGCCTGGATTGGCGATCCAACCTACGAGCAGTACTTC,CAWIGDPTYEQYF
.,TRBJ2-3,TRBV12-3/TRBV12-4,many,TGTGCCAGCGTTTTCCGGGAAAAAGCAGATACGCAGTATTTT,CASVFREKADTQYF
TRBD1,TRBJ2-2,TRBV19,.,TGTGCCAGCCGACAGGGCACCGGGGAGCTGTTTTTT,CASRQGTGELFF
.,TRBJ1-5,TRBV27,.,TGTGCCAGCAGTTTTTGGGCCCCAGGATTCAATCAGCCCCAGCATTTT,CASSFWAPGFNQPQHF
TRBD1,TRBJ2-1,TRBV7-9,.,TGTGCCAGCAGCCCATCACTGACAGGGGGCCTTGGCAATGAGCAGTTCTTC,CASSPSLTGGLGNEQFF
.,TRBJ2-3,TRBV7-2,.,TGTGCCAGCAGAAAAACCGGGAGTAGCACAGATACGCAGTATTTT,CASRKTGSSTDTQYF
.,TRBJ1-2,TRBV28,few,TGTGCCAGCAGTCAAGGACCGACGGGTAGCTACACCTTC,CASSQGPTGSYTF
TRBD1,TRBJ2-6,TRBV20-1,.,TGCAGTGCTCAAGACAGGGCTGGGGCCAACGTCCTGACTTTC,CSAQDRAGANVLTF
TRBD2,TRBJ2-5,TRBV29-1,many,TGCAGCGTTGAGCTAACTAGCGGGGGCAGGGAGACCCAGTACTTC,CSVELTSGGRETQYF
TRBD1,TRBJ1-1,TRBV7-3,.,TGTGCCAGCAGCGCCTCACAGGGGGCTTCCACTGAAGCTTTCTTT,CASSASQGASTEAFF
.,TRBJ1-1,TRBV20-1,.,TGCAGTGTCCCGAGAGGGGAAGGGAGTGAAGCTTTCTTT,CSVPRGEGSEAFF
.,TRBJ2-3,TRBV4-1,few,TGCGCCAGCAGCCAACGGGCAGGGAAAGAAGATACGCAGTATTTT,CASSQRAGKEDTQYF
TRBD1,TRBJ1-1,TRBV5-1,few,TGCGCCAGCAGCGTCGGACAGGGAAGGACTGAAGCTTTCTTT,CASSVGQGRTEAFF
TRBD1,TRBJ1-2,TRBV24-1,.,TGTGCCACCAGTGAGACAGGGACGGAGAATGGCTACACCTTC,CATSETGTENGYTF
.,TRBJ2-1,TRBV6-5,few,TGTGCCAGCAGTTACTCGGGCGGAACAAATGAGCAGTTCTTC,CASSYSGGTNEQFF
TRBD1,TRBJ1-1,TRBV3-1,few,TGTGCCAGCAGCCTGCCGACAGGGGGAGCTTTCTTT,CASSLPTGGAFF
.,TRBJ1-6,TRBV12-3/TRBV12-4,few,TGTGCCAGCAGTTTAGTAGTCAATAATTCACCCCTCCACTTT,CASSLVVNNSPLHF
.,TRBJ2-3,TRBV18,.,TGTGCCAGCTCACCTATATCGGCAGATACGCAGTATTTT,CASSPISADTQYF
.,TRBJ1-2,TRBV6-6,.,TGTGCCAGCAGTTACGAGGACTCCGCGACCGGGGGCTACACCTTC,CASSYEDSATGGYTF
TRBD1,TRBJ1-4,TRBV7-8,many,TGTGCCAGCAGCTTAATGGGACAGTTTAATGAAAAACTGTTTTTT,CASSLMGQFNEKLFF
TRBD1,TRBJ2-5,TRBV10-3,.,TGTGCCATCAGGGGGGGACAGGCAGAGACCCAGTACTTC,CAIRGGQAETQYF
.,TRBJ1-1,TRBV5-1,few,TGCGCCAGCAGCGAGGGGACGTTAACTGAAGCTTTCTTT,CASSEGTLTEAFF
TRBD1,TRBJ1-2,TRBV4-2,.,TGTGCCAGCAGCCAACCCCCGGGGTCACAGGGGGACTATGGCTACACCTTC,CASSQPPGSQGDYGYTF
.,TRBJ2-2,TRBV6-2/TRBV6-3,few,TGTGCCAGCAGTACCCCGGGCTCGAACACCGGGGAGCTGTTTTTT,CASSTPGSNTGELFF
.,TRBJ1-1,TRBV29-1,.,TGCAGCTCAATCAGAATGAACACTGAAGCTTTCTTT,CSSIRMNTEAFF
.,TRBJ1-5,TRBV7-8,.,TGTGCCAGCACTACGTGGGGCAATCAGCCCCAGCATTTT,CASTTWGNQPQHF
.,TRBJ1-1,TRBV6-6,.,TGTGCCAGCAGTTACGACAGATCGGGAGGAGCTGAAGCTTTCTTT,CASSYDRSGGAEAFF
.,TRBJ1-1,TRBV2,few,TGTGCCAGCAAGGGGAACATTGGCACTGAAGCTTTCTTT,CASKGNIGTEAFF
TRBD2,TRBJ2-7,TRBV10-2,.,TGCGCCAGCAGGGAAATTGAGGGGAGGGAGTACTTC,CASREIEGREYF
TRBD1,TRBJ1-6,TRBV5-1,.,TGCGCCAGCAGCTTGTCAGACACAGGGGGTCTCCTTGGCTCACCCCTCCACTTT,CASSLSDTGGLLGSPLHF
.,TRBJ2-1,TRBV20-1,.,TGCAGTGCTCACGGGACCTCGCCTGGGGGCGCGTTCTTC,CSAHGTSPGGAFF
.,TRBJ1-5,TRBV5-6,.,TGTGCCAGCAGCTTGTCTTCCCTCCATCAGCCCCAGCATTTT,CASSLSSLHQPQHF
TRBD2,TRBJ2-1,TRBV7-6,few,TGTGCCAGCAGTTATAGCGGGGGGGCAAATGAGCAGTTCTTC,CASSYSGGANEQFF
.,TRBJ1-1,TRBV18,.,TGTGCCAGCTCACCGCGACACTCGGTTCCCACTGAAGCTTTCTTT,CASSPRHSVPTEAFF
.,TRBJ2-5,TRBV15,.,TGTGCCACCAGCAGAGAAGTATGGGGGACCCAGTACTTC,CATSREVWGTQYF
.,TRBJ2-3,TRBV20-1,few,TGCAGTGCTAGGCGTGATGTTACAGATACGCAGTATTTT,CSARRDVTDTQYF
TRBD1,TRBJ2-5,TRBV7-2,.,TGTGCCAGCAGCTGGGACAGTTCAGTGGAGACCCAGTACTTC,CASSWDSSVETQYF
TRBD1,TRBJ2-3,TRBV6-5,.,TGTGCCAGCAGACCTAGACTGGGGACAGGGAGGATGGATACGCAGTATTTT,CASRPRLGTGRMDTQYF